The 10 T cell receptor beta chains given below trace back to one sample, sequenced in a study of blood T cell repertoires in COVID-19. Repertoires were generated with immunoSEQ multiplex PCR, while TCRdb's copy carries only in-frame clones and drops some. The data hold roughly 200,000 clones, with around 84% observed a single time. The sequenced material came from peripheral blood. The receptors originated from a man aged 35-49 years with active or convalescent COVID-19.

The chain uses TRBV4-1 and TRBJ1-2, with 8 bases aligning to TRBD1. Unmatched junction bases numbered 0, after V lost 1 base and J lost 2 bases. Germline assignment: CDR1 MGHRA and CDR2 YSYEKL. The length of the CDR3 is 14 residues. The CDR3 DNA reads TGCGCCAGCAGCCAAGGGACAGGGAACTATGGCTACACCTTC. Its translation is CASSQGTGNYGYTF.

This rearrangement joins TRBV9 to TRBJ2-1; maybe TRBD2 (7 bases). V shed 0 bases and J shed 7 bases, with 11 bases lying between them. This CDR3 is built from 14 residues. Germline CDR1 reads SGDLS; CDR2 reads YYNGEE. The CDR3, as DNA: TGTGCCAGCAGCGTAGGGGGGGGCCCTAATGAGCAGTTCTTC. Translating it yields CASSVGGGPNEQFF.

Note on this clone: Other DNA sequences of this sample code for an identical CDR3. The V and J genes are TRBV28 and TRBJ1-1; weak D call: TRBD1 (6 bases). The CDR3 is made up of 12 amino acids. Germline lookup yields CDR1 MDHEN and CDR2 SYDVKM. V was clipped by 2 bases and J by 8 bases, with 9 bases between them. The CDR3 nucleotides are TGTGCCAGCAGTTTAAGGGGGACCGAAGCTTTCTTT. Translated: CASSLRGTEAFF.

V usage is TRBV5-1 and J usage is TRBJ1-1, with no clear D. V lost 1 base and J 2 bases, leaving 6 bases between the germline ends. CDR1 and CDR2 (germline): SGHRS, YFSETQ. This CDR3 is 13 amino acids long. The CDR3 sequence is CASSLTVNTEAFF. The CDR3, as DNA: TGCGCCAGCAGCTTGACAGTAAACACTGAAGCTTTCTTT.

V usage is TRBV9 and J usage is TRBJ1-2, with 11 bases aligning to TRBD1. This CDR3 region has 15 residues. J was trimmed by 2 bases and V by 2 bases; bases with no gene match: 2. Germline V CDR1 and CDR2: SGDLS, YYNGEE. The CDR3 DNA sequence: TGTGCCAGCAGCGTTGGGACAGGGGGGAACTATGGCTACACCTTC. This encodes CASSVGTGGNYGYTF.

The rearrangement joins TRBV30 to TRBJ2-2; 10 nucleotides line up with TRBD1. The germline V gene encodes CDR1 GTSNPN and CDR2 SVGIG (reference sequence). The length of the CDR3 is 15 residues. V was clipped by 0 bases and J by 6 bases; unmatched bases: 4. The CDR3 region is CAWSVWDRGSGELFF. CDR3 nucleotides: TGTGCCTGGAGTGTATGGGACAGGGGATCCGGGGAGCTGTTTTTT.

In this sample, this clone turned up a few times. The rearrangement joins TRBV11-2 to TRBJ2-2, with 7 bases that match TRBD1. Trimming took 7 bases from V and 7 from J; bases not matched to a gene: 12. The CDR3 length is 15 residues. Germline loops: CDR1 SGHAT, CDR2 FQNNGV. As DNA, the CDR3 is TGTGCCAGCAAGGGATTACAGGGGTATGGCGGGGAGCTGTTTTTT. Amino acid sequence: CASKGLQGYGGELFF.

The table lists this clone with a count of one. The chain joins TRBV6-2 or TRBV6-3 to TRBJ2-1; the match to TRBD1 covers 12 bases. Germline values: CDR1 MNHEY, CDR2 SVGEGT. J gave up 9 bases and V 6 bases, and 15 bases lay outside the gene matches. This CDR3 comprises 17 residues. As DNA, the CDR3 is TGTGCCAGCAGCCACGTCCCCGGGGACAGGGGGCAGGGTGAGCAGTTCTTC. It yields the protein CASSHVPGDRGQGEQFF.

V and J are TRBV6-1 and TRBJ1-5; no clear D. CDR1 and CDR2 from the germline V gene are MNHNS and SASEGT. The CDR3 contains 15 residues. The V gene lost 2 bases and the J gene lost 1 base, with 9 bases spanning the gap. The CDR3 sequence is CASSEKRLSNQPQHF. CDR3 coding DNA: TGTGCCAGCAGTGAAAAGAGGTTGAGCAATCAGCCCCAGCATTTT.

The DNA of the CDR3 is TGTGCCAGCAGCCAAGCGGGGGGATCAGGAAACACCATATATTTT. Amino acid sequence: CASSQAGGSGNTIYF. The J gene is TRBJ1-3, the V gene TRBV4-2; D may be TRBD1 (5 bases). CDR3 length equals 15 residues. CDR1 LGHNA and CDR2 YNFKEQ come from the germline V gene. V was clipped by 1 base and J by 4 bases, with 11 bases between them.